This TCR beta chain was profiled in a study of neurological immune-mediated disorders. V lost 4 bases, J lost 0 bases, and 11 bases lay in between. This CDR3 region has 15 residues. The germline V gene encodes CDR1 SGHDN and CDR2 FVKESK. TCRdb fed the 5' RACE reads into MiXCR, producing one record per CDR3 protein. In the table there are 40,000 to 45,000 distinct CDR3 sequences, around 6% of which are singletons. The TCR sequence derives from a woman in her thirties or forties in good health. Sequences were obtained from CD4+ T cells from blood. The chain couples TRBV14 to TRBJ2-3; D is uncertain. The CDR3 spells CASSLQALSTDTQYF. The CDR3 nucleotides are TGTGCCAGCAGCCTTCAGGCGCTTAGCACAGATACGCAGTATTTT.